The subject of this entry is one T cell receptor beta chain. The antigen is undetermined. CDR1 and CDR2 from the germline V gene are MGHDK and SYGVNS. The CDR3 runs to 12 residues. V was clipped by 8 bases and J by 2 bases, with 7 bases between them. This record comes from a study of OX40 agonist ivuxolimab in advanced cancers. Study-wide results and caveats: In the expanded peripheral T cells, antigen specificity was never determined. There were, on average, more expanded clones in CD8+ T cells than in CD4+.

Assay used: immunoSEQ multiplex PCR; TCRdb lists only in-frame clones, some missing. The profile shows some 66,000 clones, roughly four fifths of them singletons. This TCR came from an adult with an advanced solid tumor such as melanoma, head and neck, liver or kidney cancer. The J gene is TRBJ1-5, the V gene TRBV25-1, with D possibly matching TRBD1 (6 bases). The sample here was CD4+ or CD8+ T cells sorted from blood, taken in a trial of the OX40 agonist ivuxolimab. This chain's CDR3 is CASRQGNQPQHF. CDR3 nucleotide sequence: TGTGCCAGCCGACAGGGCAATCAGCCCCAGCATTTT.